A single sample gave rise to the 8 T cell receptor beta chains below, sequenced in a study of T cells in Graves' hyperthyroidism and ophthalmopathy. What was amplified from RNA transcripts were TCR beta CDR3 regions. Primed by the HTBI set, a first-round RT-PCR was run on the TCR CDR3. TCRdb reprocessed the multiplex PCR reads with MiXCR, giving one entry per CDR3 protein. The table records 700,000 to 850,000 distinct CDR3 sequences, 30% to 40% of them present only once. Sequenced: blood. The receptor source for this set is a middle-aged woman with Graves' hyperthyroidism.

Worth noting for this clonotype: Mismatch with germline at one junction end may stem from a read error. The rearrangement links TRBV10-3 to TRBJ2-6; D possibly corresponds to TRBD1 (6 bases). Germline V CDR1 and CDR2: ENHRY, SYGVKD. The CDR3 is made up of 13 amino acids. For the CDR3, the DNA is TGTGCCATCAGATCTGCAGGGGTCAACGTCCTGACTTTC. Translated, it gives CAIRSAGVNVLTF.

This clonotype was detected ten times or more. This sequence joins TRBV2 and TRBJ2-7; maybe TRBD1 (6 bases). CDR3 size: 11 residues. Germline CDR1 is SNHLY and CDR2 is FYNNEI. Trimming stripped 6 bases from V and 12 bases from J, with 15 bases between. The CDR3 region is CASSLDRQRYF. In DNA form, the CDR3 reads TGTGCCAGCAGCCTCGACAGGCAAAGGTACTTC.

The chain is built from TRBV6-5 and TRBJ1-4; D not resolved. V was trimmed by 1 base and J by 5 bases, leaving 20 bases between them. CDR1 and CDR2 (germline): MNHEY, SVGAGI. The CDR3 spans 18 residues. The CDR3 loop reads CASSYYRFAAGGNEKLFF. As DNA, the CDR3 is TGTGCCAGCAGTTACTACCGGTTCGCAGCGGGCGGAAATGAAAAACTGTTTTTT.

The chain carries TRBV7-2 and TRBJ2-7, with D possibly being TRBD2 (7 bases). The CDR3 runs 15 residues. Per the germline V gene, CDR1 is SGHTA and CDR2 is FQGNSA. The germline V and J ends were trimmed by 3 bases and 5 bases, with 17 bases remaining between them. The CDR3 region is CASSFSYSGGHEQYF. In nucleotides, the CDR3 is TGTGCCAGCAGCTTTAGCTACTCGGGGGGCCACGAGCAGTACTTC.

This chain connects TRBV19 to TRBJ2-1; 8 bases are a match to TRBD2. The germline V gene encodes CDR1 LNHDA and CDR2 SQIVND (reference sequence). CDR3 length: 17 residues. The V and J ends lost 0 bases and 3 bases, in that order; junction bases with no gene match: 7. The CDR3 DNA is TGTGCCAGTAGTATAGATGGCGGGAGGCCTTACTACAATGAGCAGTTCTTC. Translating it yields CASSIDGGRPYYNEQFF.

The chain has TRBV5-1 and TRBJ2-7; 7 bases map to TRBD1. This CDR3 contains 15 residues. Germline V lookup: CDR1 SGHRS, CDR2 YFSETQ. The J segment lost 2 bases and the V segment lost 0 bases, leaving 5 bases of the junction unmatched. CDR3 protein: CASSLGGQPTYEQYF. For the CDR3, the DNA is TGCGCCAGCAGCTTGGGGGGACAGCCCACCTACGAGCAGTACTTC.

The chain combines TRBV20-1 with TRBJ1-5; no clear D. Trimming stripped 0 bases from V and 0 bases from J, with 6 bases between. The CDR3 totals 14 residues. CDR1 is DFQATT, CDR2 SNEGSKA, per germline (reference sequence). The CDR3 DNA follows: TGCAGTGCTAGAGATTTGTATAGCAATCAGCCCCAGCATTTT. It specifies CSARDLYSNQPQHF.

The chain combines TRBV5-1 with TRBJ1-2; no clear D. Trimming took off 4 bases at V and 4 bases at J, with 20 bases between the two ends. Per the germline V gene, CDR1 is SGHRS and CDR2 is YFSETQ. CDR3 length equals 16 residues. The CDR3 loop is CASSPLLRGGSYGYTF. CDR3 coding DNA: TGCGCCAGCAGCCCCCTTTTGCGGGGAGGGAGCTATGGCTACACCTTC.